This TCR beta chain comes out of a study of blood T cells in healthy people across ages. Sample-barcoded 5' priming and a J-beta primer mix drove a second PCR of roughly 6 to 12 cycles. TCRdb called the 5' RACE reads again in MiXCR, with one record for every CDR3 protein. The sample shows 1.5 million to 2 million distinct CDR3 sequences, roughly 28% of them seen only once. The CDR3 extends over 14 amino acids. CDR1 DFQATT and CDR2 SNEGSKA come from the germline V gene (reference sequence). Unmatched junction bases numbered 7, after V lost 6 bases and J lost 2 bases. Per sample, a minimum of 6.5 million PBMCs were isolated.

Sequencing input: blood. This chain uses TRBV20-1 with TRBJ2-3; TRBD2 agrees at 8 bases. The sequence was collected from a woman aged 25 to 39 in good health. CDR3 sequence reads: CSAVPGGTTDTQYF. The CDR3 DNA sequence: TGCAGTGCCGTACCGGGGGGGACCACAGATACGCAGTATTTT.